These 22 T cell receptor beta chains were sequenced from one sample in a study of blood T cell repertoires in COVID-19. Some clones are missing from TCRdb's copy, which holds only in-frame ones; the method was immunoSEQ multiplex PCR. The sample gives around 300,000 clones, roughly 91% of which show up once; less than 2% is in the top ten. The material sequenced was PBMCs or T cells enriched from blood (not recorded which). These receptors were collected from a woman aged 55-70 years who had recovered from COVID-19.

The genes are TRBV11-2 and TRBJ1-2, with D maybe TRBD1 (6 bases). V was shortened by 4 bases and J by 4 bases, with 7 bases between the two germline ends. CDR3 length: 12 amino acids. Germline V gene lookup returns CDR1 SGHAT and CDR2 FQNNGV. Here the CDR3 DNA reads TGTGCCAGCAGCTCGGACAGCTATGGCTACACCTTC. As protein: CASSSDSYGYTF. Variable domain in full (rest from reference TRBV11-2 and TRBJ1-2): EAGVAQSPRYKIIEKRQSVAFWCNPISGHATLYWYQQILGQGPKLLIQFQNNGVVDDSQLPKDRFSAERLKGVDSTLKIQPAKLEDSAVYLCASSSDSYGYTFGSGTRLTVV.

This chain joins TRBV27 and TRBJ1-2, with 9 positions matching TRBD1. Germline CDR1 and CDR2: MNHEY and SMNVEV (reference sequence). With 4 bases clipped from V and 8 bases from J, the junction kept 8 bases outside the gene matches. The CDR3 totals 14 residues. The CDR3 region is CASSSGQGLAGYTF. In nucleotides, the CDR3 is TGTGCCAGCAGTTCTGGACAGGGGTTAGCCGGCTACACCTTC.

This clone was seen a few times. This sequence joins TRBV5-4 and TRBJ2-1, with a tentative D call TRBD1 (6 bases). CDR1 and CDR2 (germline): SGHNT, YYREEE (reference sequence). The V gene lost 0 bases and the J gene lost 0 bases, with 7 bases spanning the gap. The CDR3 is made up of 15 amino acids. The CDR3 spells CASSLGDISYNEQFF. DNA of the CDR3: TGTGCCAGCAGCTTGGGGGACATCTCCTACAATGAGCAGTTCTTC.

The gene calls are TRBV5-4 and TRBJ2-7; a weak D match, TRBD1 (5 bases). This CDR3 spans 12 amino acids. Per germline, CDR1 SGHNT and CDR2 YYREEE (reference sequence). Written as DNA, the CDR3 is TGTGCCAGCAGCGTGCAGGGTGGGAAATCTCTTGTC. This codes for CASSVQGGKSLV.

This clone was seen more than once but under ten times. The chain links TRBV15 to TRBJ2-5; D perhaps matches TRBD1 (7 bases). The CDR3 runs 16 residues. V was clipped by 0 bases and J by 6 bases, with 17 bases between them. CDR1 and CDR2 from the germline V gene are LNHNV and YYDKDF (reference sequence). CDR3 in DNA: TGTGCCACCAGCAGAGATGGGACGGCAGGGGGGAAGACCCAGTACTTC. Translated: CATSRDGTAGGKTQYF. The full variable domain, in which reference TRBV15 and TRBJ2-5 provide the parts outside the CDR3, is DAMVIQNPRYQVTQFGKPVTLSCSQTLNHNVMYWYQQKSSQAPKLLFHYYDKDFNNEADTPDNFQSRRPNTSFCFLDIRSPGLGDTAMYLCATSRDGTAGGKTQYFGPGTRLLVL.

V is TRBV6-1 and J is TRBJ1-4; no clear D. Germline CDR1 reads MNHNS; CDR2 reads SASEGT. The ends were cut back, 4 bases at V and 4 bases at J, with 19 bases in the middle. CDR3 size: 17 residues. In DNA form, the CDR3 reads TGTGCCAGCAGTGGAGGTGGGAGAGCCCCGGGTAATGAAAAACTGTTTTTT. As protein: CASSGGGRAPGNEKLFF.

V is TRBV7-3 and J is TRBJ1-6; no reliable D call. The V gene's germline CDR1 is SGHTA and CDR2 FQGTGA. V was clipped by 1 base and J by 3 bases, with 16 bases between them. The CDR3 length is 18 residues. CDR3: CASSLNPPQNLYNSPLHF. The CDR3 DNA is TGTGCCAGCAGCTTAAATCCGCCGCAGAATCTCTATAATTCACCCCTCCACTTT. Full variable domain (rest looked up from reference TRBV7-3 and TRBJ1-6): GAGVSQTPSNKVTEKGKYVELRCDPISGHTALYWYRQSLGQGPEFLIYFQGTGAADDSGLPNDRFFAVRPEGSVSTLKIQRTERGDSAVYLCASSLNPPQNLYNSPLHFGNGTRLTVT.

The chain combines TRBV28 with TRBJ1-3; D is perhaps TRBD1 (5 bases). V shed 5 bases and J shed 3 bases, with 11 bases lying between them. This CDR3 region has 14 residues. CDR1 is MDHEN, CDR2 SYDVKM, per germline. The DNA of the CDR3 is TGTGCCAGCAGTCTCGGGGGGTATGGAAACACCATATATTTT. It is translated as CASSLGGYGNTIYF.

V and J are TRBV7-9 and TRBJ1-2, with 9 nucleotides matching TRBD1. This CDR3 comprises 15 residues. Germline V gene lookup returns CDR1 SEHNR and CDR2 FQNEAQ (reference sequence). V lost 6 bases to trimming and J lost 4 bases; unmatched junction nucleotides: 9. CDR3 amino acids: CASSQQGARIYGYTF. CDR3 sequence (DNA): TGTGCCAGCAGTCAACAGGGGGCGCGGATCTATGGCTACACCTTC.

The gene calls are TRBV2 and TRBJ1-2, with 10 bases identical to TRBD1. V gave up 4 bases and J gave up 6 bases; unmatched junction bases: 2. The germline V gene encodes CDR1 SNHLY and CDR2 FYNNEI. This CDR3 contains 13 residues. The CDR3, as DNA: TGTGCCAGCAGTGGACAGGGGGCGCATGGCTACACCTTC. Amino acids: CASSGQGAHGYTF.

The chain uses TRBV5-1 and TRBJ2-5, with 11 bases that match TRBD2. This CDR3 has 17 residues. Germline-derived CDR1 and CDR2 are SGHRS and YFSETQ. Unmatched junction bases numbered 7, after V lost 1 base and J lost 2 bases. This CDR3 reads CASSLYLAGGRQETQYF. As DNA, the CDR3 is TGCGCCAGCAGCTTGTATCTAGCGGGAGGACGACAAGAGACCCAGTACTTC.

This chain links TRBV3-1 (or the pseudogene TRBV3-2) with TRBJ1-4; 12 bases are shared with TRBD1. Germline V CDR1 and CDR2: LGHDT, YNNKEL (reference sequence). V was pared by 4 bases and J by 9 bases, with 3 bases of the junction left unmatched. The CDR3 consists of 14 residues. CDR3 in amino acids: CASSRGQGAQKLFF. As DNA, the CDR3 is TGTGCCAGCAGCCGGGGACAGGGGGCACAAAAACTGTTTTTT.

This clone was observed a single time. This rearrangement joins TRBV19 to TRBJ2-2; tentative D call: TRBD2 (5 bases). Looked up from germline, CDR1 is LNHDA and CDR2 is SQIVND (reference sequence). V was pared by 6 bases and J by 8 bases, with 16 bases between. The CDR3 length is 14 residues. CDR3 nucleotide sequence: TGTGCCAGTAGCCCTAGGGCGGGTATTGGGGAGCTGTTTTTT. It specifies CASSPRAGIGELFF.

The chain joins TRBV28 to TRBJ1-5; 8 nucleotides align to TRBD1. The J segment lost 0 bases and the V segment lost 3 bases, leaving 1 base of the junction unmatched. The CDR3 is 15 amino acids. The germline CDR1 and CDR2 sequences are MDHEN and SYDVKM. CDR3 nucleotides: TGTGCCAGCAGTTTCACAGGGGGTAGCAATCAGCCCCAGCATTTT. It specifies CASSFTGGSNQPQHF.

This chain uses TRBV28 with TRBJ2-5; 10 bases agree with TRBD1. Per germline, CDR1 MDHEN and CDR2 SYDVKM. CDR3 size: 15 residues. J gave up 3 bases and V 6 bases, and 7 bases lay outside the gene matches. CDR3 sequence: CASRTTGGSKETQYF. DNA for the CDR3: TGTGCCAGCAGAACGACAGGGGGCTCAAAAGAGACCCAGTACTTC.

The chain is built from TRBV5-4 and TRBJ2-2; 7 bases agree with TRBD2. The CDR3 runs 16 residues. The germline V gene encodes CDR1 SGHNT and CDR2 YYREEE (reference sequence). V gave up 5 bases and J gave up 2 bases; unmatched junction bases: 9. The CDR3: CASSRGVDSNTGELFF. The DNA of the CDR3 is TGTGCCAGCAGTCGGGGGGTAGACTCTAACACCGGGGAGCTGTTTTTT.

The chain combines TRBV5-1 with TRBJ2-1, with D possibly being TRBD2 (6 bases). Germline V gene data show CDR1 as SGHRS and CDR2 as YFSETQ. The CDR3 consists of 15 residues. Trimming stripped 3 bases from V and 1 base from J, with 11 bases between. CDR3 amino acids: CASSWGTVSYNEQFF. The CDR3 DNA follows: TGCGCCAGCAGCTGGGGGACTGTTTCCTACAATGAGCAGTTCTTC.

As DNA, the CDR3 is TGTGCCAGCAGCTTAGGCGGGACAGGGGGACGGCTAGGCTACACCTTC. Amino acids: CASSLGGTGGRLGYTF. The chain couples TRBV7-6 to TRBJ1-2; 11 positions match TRBD1. Germline trimming cut 1 base from V and 8 bases from J; bases unmatched to any gene: 9. This CDR3 region has 16 residues. Per germline, CDR1 SGHVS and CDR2 FNYEAQ.

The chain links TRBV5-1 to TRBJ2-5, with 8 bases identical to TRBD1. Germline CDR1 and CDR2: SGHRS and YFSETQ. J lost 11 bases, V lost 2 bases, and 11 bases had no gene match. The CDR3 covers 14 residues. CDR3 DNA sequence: TGCGCCAGCAGCTTAGGGACAGGACTCTCGGAGCAGTACTTC. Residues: CASSLGTGLSEQYF.

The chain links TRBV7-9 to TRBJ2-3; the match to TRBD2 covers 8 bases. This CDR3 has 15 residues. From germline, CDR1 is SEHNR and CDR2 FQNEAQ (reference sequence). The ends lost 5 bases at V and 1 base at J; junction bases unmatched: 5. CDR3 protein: CASSRQAGGTDTQYF. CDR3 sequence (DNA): TGTGCCAGCAGCCGTCAAGCGGGGGGCACAGATACGCAGTATTTT.

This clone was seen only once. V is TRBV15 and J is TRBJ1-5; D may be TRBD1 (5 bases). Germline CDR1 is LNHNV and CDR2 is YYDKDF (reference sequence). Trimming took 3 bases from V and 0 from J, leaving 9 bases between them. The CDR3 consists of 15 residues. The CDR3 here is CATSRTVYSNQPQHF. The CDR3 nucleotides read TGTGCCACCAGCAGGACAGTTTATAGCAATCAGCCCCAGCATTTT. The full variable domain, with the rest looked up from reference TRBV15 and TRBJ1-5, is DAMVIQNPRYQVTQFGKPVTLSCSQTLNHNVMYWYQQKSSQAPKLLFHYYDKDFNNEADTPDNFQSRRPNTSFCFLDIRSPGLGDTAMYLCATSRTVYSNQPQHFGDGTRLSIL.

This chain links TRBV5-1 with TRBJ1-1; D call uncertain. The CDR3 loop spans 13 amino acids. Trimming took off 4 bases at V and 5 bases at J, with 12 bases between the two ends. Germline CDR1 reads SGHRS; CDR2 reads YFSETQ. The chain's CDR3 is CASSPAAGTEAFF. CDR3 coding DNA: TGCGCCAGCAGCCCGGCTGCGGGGACTGAAGCTTTCTTT. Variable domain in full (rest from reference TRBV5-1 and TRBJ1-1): KAGVTQTPRYLIKTRGQQVTLSCSPISGHRSVSWYQQTPGQGLQFLFEYFSETQRNKGNFPGRFSGRQFSNSRSEMNVSTLELGDSALYLCASSPAAGTEAFFGQGTRLTVV.